This T cell receptor (beta chain) comes out of a study of HIV-infected patients and healthy controls. TCRdb re-derived calls from the 5' RACE reads in MiXCR, one entry per CDR3 protein. The table includes tens of thousands of distinct CDR3 sequences, about 17% detected once. Germline CDR1 is LGHDT and CDR2 is YNNKEL (reference sequence). The CDR3 is 13 residues long. Deletions cut 1 base from V and 4 bases from J, with 4 bases between. This clonotype showed up many times. Sequenced material: CD4+ T cells from blood. This sequence originates from a human donor in good health. This chain links TRBV3-1 with TRBJ2-2, with D hard to call. CDR3 region: CASSQALTGELFF. The CDR3 DNA is TGTGCCAGCAGCCAAGCTCTCACCGGGGAGCTGTTTTTT.